One sample yielded the 29 T cell receptor beta chains listed below, sequenced in a study of T cell changes during pregnancy in multiple sclerosis. Generated by immunoSEQ multiplex PCR, the TCRdb table keeps only in-frame clones and is missing some. The repertoire holds 40,000 to 50,000 clones, with 89% as singletons. The specimen was CD4+ T cells from peripheral blood mononuclear cells, collected in the first trimester of pregnancy. The receptors here all came from a female donor with multiple sclerosis, enrolled in a pregnancy study.

The V call is TRBV7-5, the J call TRBJ2-1; the table's TRBD1 call for D was not verified on the DNA. TRBV7-5 is classified as a pseudogene. The CDR3 is made up of 16 amino acids. CDR3: CVRSSPRQRKNNEQFF. CDR3 in DNA: TGTGTCAGAAGTTCCCCTCGACAGAGGAAAAACAATGAGCAGTTCTTC.

This chain uses TRBV7-9 with TRBJ1-1; TRBD1 agrees at 9 bases. The V segment lost 5 bases and the J segment 5 bases; nucleotides outside the gene matches: 6. Germline CDR1 SEHNR, CDR2 FQNEAQ (reference sequence). CDR3 size: 14 residues. The CDR3 reads CASSKSDRGTEAFF. The CDR3 DNA reads as TGTGCCAGCAGCAAGTCGGACAGGGGTACTGAAGCTTTCTTT.

The DNA of the CDR3 is TGTGCCAGCAGCGCAGGGACTAGCGGGAGTTACGAGCAGTACTTC. Residues: CASSAGTSGSYEQYF. The chain recombines TRBV9 with TRBJ2-7; TRBD2 matches at 14 bases. This CDR3 has 15 amino acids. Unmatched junction bases numbered 3, after V lost 3 bases and J lost 4 bases. Germline V gene sequence: CDR1 SGDLS, CDR2 YYNGEE.

J is TRBJ2-5 and V is TRBV5-4; D gene uncertain. This CDR3 has 13 amino acids. V gave up 2 bases and J gave up 6 bases, with 11 bases separating them. Germline values: CDR1 SGHNT, CDR2 YYREEE (reference sequence). The CDR3, as DNA: TGTGCCAGCAGCTTTCCCCCCGAGAAGACCCAGTACTTC. Amino acids: CASSFPPEKTQYF.

The gene calls are TRBV5-1 and TRBJ2-7; perhaps TRBD2 as D (6 bases). V lost 3 bases, J lost 3 bases, and 7 bases lay in between. The CDR3 covers 12 residues. Germline V lookup: CDR1 SGHRS, CDR2 YFSETQ. CDR3 DNA: TGCGCCAGCAGCTGGGACTTCTACGAGCAGTACTTC. It specifies CASSWDFYEQYF.

The rearrangement uses TRBV19 and TRBJ2-1; a possible D gene is TRBD2 (5 bases). Germline V gives CDR1 LNHDA, CDR2 SQIVND (reference sequence). The V end lost 0 bases, the J end lost 8 bases, and 20 bases lay between the germline ends. The CDR3 contains 17 residues. The CDR3 nucleotides are TGTGCCAGTAGTATAGATGGAACGGGAACCATTCGCGATGAGCAGTTCTTC. Its translation is CASSIDGTGTIRDEQFF.

The CDR3 region has the DNA TGTGCCAGCAGCCACGGAGAGGAGATCACTGAAGCTTTCTTT. This encodes CASSHGEEITEAFF. The chain combines TRBV6-5 with TRBJ1-1; D ambiguous. Germline assignment: CDR1 MNHEY and CDR2 SVGAGI. V was cut by 6 bases and J by 4 bases, with 15 bases left in between. This CDR3 spans 14 amino acids.

A note on this clone: One junction end disagrees with the germline gene, perhaps due to a read error. The chain has TRBV6-5 and TRBJ1-1; D is unclear. The germline gives CDR1 MNHEY, CDR2 SVGAGI. This CDR3 is built from 15 residues. The CDR3 DNA sequence: TGTGCCAGCAGCTACTCCGCGAGGTCGGACACTGAAGCTTTCTTT. Protein: CASSYSARSDTEAFF.

The chain recombines TRBV18 with TRBJ1-5; TRBD1 agrees at 7 bases. The V gene end was trimmed by 2 bases and the J gene end by 3 bases; junction bases not matched to a gene: 7. The CDR3 sequence is 16 residues long. Germline V gene lookup returns CDR1 KGHSH and CDR2 LQKENI. The CDR3 coding sequence is TGTGCCAGCTCACCATTGGGCAGGGGGTCCAATCAGCCCCAGCATTTT. It translates to CASSPLGRGSNQPQHF.

The genes are TRBV6-5 and TRBJ2-5; 7 nucleotides line up with TRBD1. CDR1 and CDR2 (germline): MNHEY, SVGAGI. The J segment lost 5 bases and the V segment lost 6 bases, leaving 6 bases of the junction unmatched. There are 13 residues in the CDR3. This CDR3 is CASRTRGRETQYF. In DNA, the CDR3 is TGTGCCAGCAGGACGAGGGGGCGTGAGACCCAGTACTTC.

This rearrangement joins TRBV11-2 to TRBJ1-4; D may be TRBD1 (6 bases). CDR1 SGHAT and CDR2 FQNNGV come from the germline V gene. V shed 10 bases and J shed 4 bases, with 16 bases lying between them. The CDR3 spans 14 residues. Here the CDR3 reads CATTLTGYNEKLFF. The CDR3 region has the DNA TGTGCCACCACACTGACAGGATATAATGAAAAACTGTTTTTT.

The rearrangement links TRBV10-2 to TRBJ1-4; possibly TRBD1 for D (5 bases). This CDR3 has 14 residues. CDR1 and CDR2 (germline): WSHSY, SAAADI. V shed 6 bases and J shed 5 bases, with 13 bases lying between them. This CDR3 is CASRLRGANEKLFF. The CDR3, as DNA: TGCGCCAGCAGACTAAGGGGCGCGAATGAAAAACTGTTTTTT.

This chain connects TRBV29-1 to TRBJ2-7; unclear D gene. Germline V gene lookup returns CDR1 SQVTM and CDR2 ANQGSEA. The ends were cut back, 3 bases at V and 5 bases at J, with 14 bases in the middle. The CDR3 sequence is 13 residues long. This chain's CDR3 is CSVERYLGDEQYF. The CDR3 nucleotides read TGCAGCGTTGAGAGGTATTTGGGTGACGAGCAGTACTTC.

This chain uses TRBV18 with TRBJ2-3; 9 bases map to TRBD2. Germline V gene lookup returns CDR1 KGHSH and CDR2 LQKENI. This CDR3 region has 14 residues. Trimming at V came to 3 bases and at J to 4 bases, leaving 2 bases not matched to a gene. CDR3 amino acids: CASSPAGGADTQYF. The CDR3 DNA reads TGTGCCAGCTCACCTGCGGGAGGGGCAGATACGCAGTATTTT.

The chain joins TRBV4-2 to TRBJ2-3; D is unresolved. The CDR3 has 17 residues. Germline lookup yields CDR1 LGHNA and CDR2 YNFKEQ. The V end lost 0 bases, the J end lost 0 bases, and 13 bases lay between the germline ends. CDR3 residues: CASSQDSPSSSTDTQYF. CDR3 DNA sequence: TGTGCCAGCAGCCAAGATTCTCCCTCTTCTAGCACAGATACGCAGTATTTT.

The sample holds one count of this clone. The genes are TRBV19 and TRBJ2-1; a weak D match, TRBD1 (7 bases). The CDR3 runs to 15 residues. Trimming stripped 6 bases from V and 4 bases from J, with 16 bases between. From germline, CDR1 is LNHDA and CDR2 SQIVND (reference sequence). DNA of the CDR3: TGTGCCAGTAGGATTTCTCCAGGGGGGTACAATGAGCAGTTCTTC. This sequence encodes CASRISPGGYNEQFF.

The V call is TRBV7-7, the J call TRBJ2-3, with TRBD2 as a possible D gene (6 bases). In germline, CDR1 is SSHAT, CDR2 FNYEAQ (reference sequence). This CDR3 contains 14 residues. Trimming took off 1 base at V and 4 bases at J, with 9 bases between the two ends. Written as DNA, the CDR3 is TGTGCCAGCAGCTTAGACGGGAGTGCAGATACGCAGTATTTT. It specifies CASSLDGSADTQYF.

V usage is TRBV11-2 and J usage is TRBJ2-7; D unclear. The CDR3 has 14 residues. The V gene's germline CDR1 is SGHAT and CDR2 FQNNGV. The V end was cut by 5 bases, the J end by 0 bases, with 11 bases between. CDR3 nucleotides: TGTGCCAGCAGCACCCAAGCGTTCTCCTACGAGCAGTACTTC. This codes for CASSTQAFSYEQYF.

The CDR3 DNA reads TGTGCCGTAAGGGTTACGGGGTCCTACGAGCAGTACTTC. Encoded protein: CAVRVTGSYEQYF. The chain employs TRBV10-3 and TRBJ2-7; the D gene is possibly TRBD2 (5 bases). CDR1 is ENHRY and CDR2 is SYGVKD in the germline V gene. CDR3 length: 13 amino acids. V lost 11 bases to trimming and J lost 1 base, with 15 bases between them.

The genes are TRBV5-4 and TRBJ2-1; 7 bases line up with TRBD2. The trim removed 1 base at V and 7 bases at J, leaving 8 bases unmatched. CDR3 length: 15 residues. Germline CDR1 is SGHNT and CDR2 is YYREEE (reference sequence). The CDR3, as DNA: TGTGCCAGCAGCTTGATGGGGGGGGGTTGGAATGAGCAGTTCTTC. It translates to CASSLMGGGWNEQFF.

In its sample, this clone was seen a few times. This rearrangement joins TRBV5-1 to TRBJ1-1; D remains ambiguous. The CDR3 covers 15 residues. The germline V gene encodes CDR1 SGHRS and CDR2 YFSETQ. Trimming left V 1 base short and J 2 bases short, with 12 bases between. The CDR3 nucleotides are TGCGCCAGCAGCTTGTTCATGTTGAGCAACACTGAAGCTTTCTTT. Encoded protein: CASSLFMLSNTEAFF.

V gene TRBV4-2 combines with J gene TRBJ2-1; D perhaps matches TRBD2 (5 bases). The CDR3 has 15 residues. CDR1 LGHNA and CDR2 YNFKEQ come from the germline V gene. V lost 0 bases to trimming and J lost 5 bases, with 11 bases between them. The CDR3: CASSQDFAGHNEQFF. In nucleotides, the CDR3 is TGTGCCAGCAGCCAAGATTTTGCGGGTCACAATGAGCAGTTCTTC.

The CDR3 region is CATSSGLAGVNEQFF. The CDR3 DNA follows: TGTGCCACCAGCAGTGGACTAGCGGGAGTCAATGAGCAGTTCTTC. The rearrangement links TRBV15 to TRBJ2-1; 13 bases are a match to TRBD2. Germline CDR1 reads LNHNV; CDR2 reads YYDKDF (reference sequence). Losses at the gene ends were 3 bases for V and 6 bases for J; bases not matched to a gene: 2. CDR3 length: 15 residues.

The CDR3 reads CSVGDNSGANVLTF. The CDR3 nucleotides are TGCAGCGTAGGGGACAACTCTGGGGCCAACGTCCTGACTTTC. The chain has TRBV29-1 and TRBJ2-6, with D perhaps matching TRBD1 (6 bases). CDR1 is SQVTM and CDR2 is ANQGSEA in the germline V gene. Trimming removed 6 bases from V and 0 bases from J, with 9 bases in between. There are 14 residues in the CDR3. The variable domain in full, with the rest retrieved from reference TRBV29-1 and TRBJ2-6, is SAVISQKPSRDICQRGTSLTIQCQVDSQVTMMFWYRQQPGQSLTLIATANQGSEATYESGFVIDKFPISRPNLTFSTLTVSNMSPEDSSIYLCSVGDNSGANVLTFGAGSRLTVL.

V usage is TRBV5-1 and J usage is TRBJ2-3; TRBD2 is a possible D gene (6 bases). The CDR3 runs to 15 residues. Germline V lookup: CDR1 SGHRS, CDR2 YFSETQ. Trimming took 1 base from V and 5 from J, leaving 14 bases between them. The DNA for the CDR3 is TGCGCCAGCAGCTTGTATGGGAGGAGGGAAGATACGCAGTATTTT. Protein product: CASSLYGRREDTQYF.

The rearrangement links TRBV19 to TRBJ1-1; 7 bases agree with TRBD1. The germline gives CDR1 LNHDA, CDR2 SQIVND (reference sequence). The V and J ends lost 4 bases and 0 bases, in that order; junction bases with no gene match: 2. There are 14 residues in the CDR3. The CDR3 sequence: CASSRDRLNTEAFF. The DNA for the CDR3 is TGTGCCAGTAGTAGGGACAGACTGAACACTGAAGCTTTCTTT.

The chain combines TRBV6-5 with TRBJ2-5; tentatively, D is TRBD2 (6 bases). The CDR3 length is 16 residues. Trimming removed 0 bases at V and 2 bases at J, with 13 bases between. CDR1 MNHEY and CDR2 SVGAGI come from the germline V gene. The CDR3 spells CASSYSRSTSQETQYF. DNA of the CDR3: TGTGCCAGCAGTTACTCGAGGTCGACTAGTCAAGAGACCCAGTACTTC.

The CDR3 loop is CASSLDRGHTEAFF. CDR3 sequence (DNA): TGTGCCAGTAGCCTCGACAGGGGGCACACTGAAGCTTTCTTT. The rearrangement uses TRBV19 and TRBJ1-1; TRBD1 matches at 10 bases. CDR1 and CDR2 from the germline V gene are LNHDA and SQIVND (reference sequence). V lost 6 bases, J lost 3 bases, and 4 bases stayed unmatched. The CDR3 runs 14 residues.

The chain joins TRBV19 to TRBJ1-2, with D possibly matching TRBD1 (5 bases). Trimming left V 6 bases short and J 0 bases short, with 14 bases between. Germline V lookup: CDR1 LNHDA, CDR2 SQIVND (reference sequence). The CDR3 runs to 15 residues. The CDR3 spells CASSVWAGSNYGYTF. Here the CDR3 DNA reads TGTGCCAGTAGCGTTTGGGCAGGGTCTAACTATGGCTACACCTTC.